This T cell receptor beta chain was profiled in a study of shared clonotypes between healthy human individuals. Generated by immunoSEQ multiplex PCR, the TCRdb table keeps only in-frame clones and is missing some. The table has more than 2,000,000 clones, around nine tenths seen once. The V gene's germline CDR1 is SGHTS and CDR2 YDEGEE. The V segment lost 3 bases and the J segment 4 bases; nucleotides outside the gene matches: 9. The CDR3 totals 16 residues. What was sequenced was naive CD4+ T cells sorted from blood. Documented subset: CD45RA+ positively selected. The clonotype comes from a young man in good health. The gene calls are TRBV5-8 and TRBJ1-2; 10 bases map to TRBD1. Written as DNA, the CDR3 is TGTGCCAGCAGCTCTGGGACAGGGGCGAAATTCTATGGCTACACCTTC. This translates into CASSSGTGAKFYGYTF.